This T cell receptor beta chain comes out of a study of blood T cell repertoires in COVID-19. Background on the study: COVID-19 samples, acute and convalescent, were from the United States, Italy and Spain. PBMCs, B-cell-depleted T cells, or T cells were the source of the cDNA or gDNA that made up the material.

V gave up 0 bases and J gave up 7 bases; unmatched junction bases: 6. Germline assignment: CDR1 SGHTA and CDR2 FQGNSA. This CDR3 is built from 14 residues. This clone was found a few times. In the source study's methods: Scientists estimated how many nucleated cells there were by amplifying reference gene primers. This table comes from immunoSEQ multiplex PCR, and its TCRdb copy is limited to in-frame clones, with some not included. D and trimming come from the DNA, and the V and J calls and clone size come from that table. Of fewer than 350,000 clones in the sample, 86% were seen once. The sequence was obtained from a woman in her 30s who had recovered from COVID-19. What was sequenced was peripheral blood. The genes are TRBV7-2 and TRBJ2-7; 7 bases map to TRBD1. Here the CDR3 reads CASSLARGTGEQYF. CDR3 in DNA: TGTGCCAGCAGCTTAGCCAGGGGGACGGGGGAGCAGTACTTC.